Below are 29 T cell receptor beta chains sequenced from a single sample in a study of blood T cell repertoires in COVID-19. TCRdb's copy holds only in-frame clones and misses some; the assay was immunoSEQ multiplex PCR. Of under 75,000 clones in the sample, almost 90% were seen once. Sequences were obtained from peripheral blood. The receptors derive from a woman aged 80 or over with active COVID-19.

This sequence joins TRBV6-6 and TRBJ2-7, with D perhaps TRBD1 (5 bases). The germline gives CDR1 MNHNY, CDR2 SVGAGI (reference sequence). Trimming shortened V by 2 bases and J by 2 bases, and 7 bases separated the two germline ends. This CDR3 region has 13 residues. The CDR3 region has the DNA TGTGCCAGCAGTTACGGCAGGGCCTACGAGCAGTACTTC. This encodes CASSYGRAYEQYF.

The chain has TRBV5-6 and TRBJ2-5; D may be TRBD1 (5 bases). V was pared by 4 bases and J by 3 bases, with 10 bases between. Germline CDR1 SGHDT, CDR2 YYEEEE. This CDR3 is 13 amino acids long. The CDR3 nucleotides read TGTGCCAGCAGCCCTTGGGGCAAAGAGACCCAGTACTTC. Protein product: CASSPWGKETQYF.

The genes are TRBV9 and TRBJ1-1; no clear D gene. The germline V gene encodes CDR1 SGDLS and CDR2 YYNGEE. This CDR3 contains 13 residues. V shed 0 bases and J shed 4 bases, with 7 bases lying between them. CDR3 coding DNA: TGTGCCAGCAGCGTAGCTTCGGGCACTGAAGCTTTCTTT. It yields the protein CASSVASGTEAFF.

The V and J genes are TRBV5-1 and TRBJ2-1, with unresolved D. The V end lost 4 bases, the J end lost 4 bases, and 9 bases lay between the germline ends. Germline assignment: CDR1 SGHRS and CDR2 YFSETQ. This CDR3 has 13 amino acids. Here the CDR3 reads CASSRVGYNEQFF. As DNA, the CDR3 is TGCGCCAGCAGCCGCGTCGGGTACAATGAGCAGTTCTTC.

This chain connects TRBV6-5 to TRBJ1-1; 9 bases match TRBD1. V dropped 6 bases and J dropped 3; count of bases not matched to a gene: 8. This CDR3 region has 15 residues. Germline assignment: CDR1 MNHEY and CDR2 SVGAGI. CDR3 sequence (DNA): TGTGCCAGCAGGGGGGCCTGGACAGGGGACACTGAAGCTTTCTTT. This sequence encodes CASRGAWTGDTEAFF.

The chain is built from TRBV10-3 and TRBJ2-2; possibly TRBD2 for D (6 bases). Germline V CDR1 and CDR2: ENHRY, SYGVKD. Trimming shortened V by 2 bases and J by 4 bases, and 11 bases separated the two germline ends. The CDR3 totals 15 residues. The CDR3 loop is CAISEPLRGTGELFF. In DNA form, the CDR3 reads TGTGCCATCAGTGAGCCTTTGCGGGGCACCGGGGAGCTGTTTTTT.

V is TRBV5-4 and J is TRBJ2-5, with 15 bases that match TRBD2. The V gene end was trimmed by 4 bases and the J gene end by 3 bases; junction bases not matched to a gene: 7. Germline loops: CDR1 SGHNT, CDR2 YYREEE (reference sequence). The CDR3 consists of 17 residues. In DNA form, the CDR3 reads TGTGCCAGCAGCCTGGGACTAGCGGGGGGCTTAAAAGAGACCCAGTACTTC. It translates to CASSLGLAGGLKETQYF.

The count of this clone is one. CDR3: CASSQGRHTGLAFF. CDR3 coding DNA: TGCGCCAGCAGCCAAGGACGACACACAGGCTTAGCTTTCTTT. V is TRBV4-3 and J is TRBJ1-1, with D perhaps TRBD1 (5 bases). The CDR3 consists of 14 residues. Trimming took 1 base from V and 10 from J, leaving 16 bases between them. CDR1 is LGHNA, CDR2 YSLEER, per germline.

V and J are TRBV2 and TRBJ2-3, with 10 bases identical to TRBD2. The junction had 10 bases not matched to a gene; V was cut back by 4 bases and J by 9 bases. Germline CDR1 is SNHLY and CDR2 is FYNNEI. CDR3 length equals 15 residues. DNA for the CDR3: TGTGCCAGCAGTGCAAGAAGCGGGGGGGCGGTAACGCAGTATTTT. Protein: CASSARSGGAVTQYF.

The CDR3 DNA follows: TGTGCCAGCAGTTTATCTTTAGGGGCAGGAAACACCATATATTTT. This gives the protein CASSLSLGAGNTIYF. V usage is TRBV28 and J usage is TRBJ1-3; TRBD1 might be the D (5 bases). CDR1 is MDHEN, CDR2 SYDVKM, per germline. CDR3 length: 15 residues. V lost 1 base and J 4 bases, leaving 11 bases between the germline ends.

This clone was seen only once. The chain carries TRBV7-9 and TRBJ2-1; 7 positions match TRBD1. The V and J ends lost 4 bases and 9 bases, in that order; junction bases with no gene match: 9. Germline V gene data show CDR1 as SEHNR and CDR2 as FQNEAQ (reference sequence). The CDR3 extends over 14 amino acids. CDR3 sequence (DNA): TGTGCCAGCAGCTCAAGACAGGGAAGGGTTGAGCAGTTCTTC. Translated: CASSSRQGRVEQFF.

This chain links TRBV19 with TRBJ1-1, with D hard to call. Germline lookup yields CDR1 LNHDA and CDR2 SQIVND (reference sequence). The V gene lost 4 bases and the J gene lost 0 bases, with 9 bases spanning the gap. The CDR3 is made up of 14 amino acids. CDR3 bases: TGTGCCAGTAGTACTTTCCAGGTGAACACTGAAGCTTTCTTT. Its protein product is CASSTFQVNTEAFF.

DNA of the CDR3: TGTGCCAGTAACCAGCGGAGCACAGATACGCAGTATTTT. It specifies CASNQRSTDTQYF. V gene TRBV19 combines with J gene TRBJ2-3, with D tentatively TRBD2 (5 bases). Trimming cost V 7 bases and J 0 bases, with 8 bases left between them. The CDR3 loop spans 13 amino acids. Germline values: CDR1 LNHDA, CDR2 SQIVND (reference sequence).

This clone showed up just a few times. The CDR3 is CAWTGPLPVMNTEAFF. The CDR3 DNA reads TGTGCCTGGACTGGGCCCCTTCCAGTCATGAACACTGAAGCTTTCTTT. The chain combines TRBV30 with TRBJ1-1; no firm D call. Germline V gene data show CDR1 as GTSNPN and CDR2 as SVGIG (reference sequence). Trimming removed 4 bases from V and 0 bases from J, with 18 bases in between. CDR3 length: 16 amino acids.

The V and J genes are TRBV7-6 and TRBJ2-1, with TRBD1 as a possible D gene (6 bases). CDR3 length: 15 residues. The V end was cut by 4 bases, the J end by 2 bases, with 12 bases between. CDR1 and CDR2 from the germline V gene are SGHVS and FNYEAQ. The CDR3 here is CASSSLDRTYNEQFF. CDR3 DNA: TGTGCCAGCAGCTCCCTGGACAGAACCTACAATGAGCAGTTCTTC.

This clone has just one count. This chain uses TRBV6-5 with TRBJ2-3, with a weak D call TRBD2 (5 bases). Trimming took 0 bases from V and 5 from J, leaving 6 bases between them. The CDR3 runs to 13 residues. The germline gives CDR1 MNHEY, CDR2 SVGAGI. CDR3: CASSYSSGDTQYF. Here the CDR3 DNA reads TGTGCCAGCAGTTACTCGAGCGGAGATACGCAGTATTTT.

The table lists this clone with a few counts. The genes are TRBV2 and TRBJ1-5; D remains unclear. The CDR3 sequence is 13 residues long. V dropped 3 bases and J dropped 7 bases, with 10 bases sitting between them. The germline V gene has CDR1 SNHLY and CDR2 FYNNEI. CDR3 region: CASSEYGDQPQHF. The CDR3, as DNA: TGTGCCAGCAGTGAGTACGGAGACCAGCCCCAGCATTTT.

The J gene is TRBJ2-7, the V gene TRBV6-5; 7 positions agree with TRBD1. The V gene end was trimmed by 6 bases and the J gene end by 3 bases; junction bases not matched to a gene: 5. This CDR3 contains 13 residues. CDR1 is MNHEY, CDR2 SVGAGI, per germline. The CDR3 reads CASRRQGLYEQYF. CDR3 in DNA: TGTGCCAGCAGGCGACAGGGTCTCTACGAGCAGTACTTC.

The CDR3 reads CASSQESVNTGELFF. In DNA, the CDR3 is TGTGCCAGCAGCCAAGAGAGCGTAAACACCGGGGAGCTGTTTTTT. The chain has TRBV3-1 (or the pseudogene TRBV3-2) and TRBJ2-2; D gene uncertain. V dropped 0 bases and J dropped 2 bases, with 7 bases sitting between them. Germline-derived CDR1 and CDR2 are LGHDT and YNNKEL (reference sequence). The CDR3 contains 15 residues.

This clone was observed a handful of times. The chain uses TRBV6-5 and TRBJ2-7; D is perhaps TRBD2 (6 bases). Trimming stripped 5 bases from V and 2 bases from J, with 13 bases between. Germline CDR1 reads MNHEY; CDR2 reads SVGAGI. This CDR3 is 14 amino acids long. The CDR3: CASSPRLGAYEQYF. CDR3 bases: TGTGCCAGCAGTCCTCGACTAGGAGCCTACGAGCAGTACTTC.

The rearrangement uses TRBV7-2 and TRBJ1-2, with 9 bases matching TRBD1. Trimming removed 5 bases from V and 0 bases from J; junction bases left unmatched: 7. This CDR3 comprises 16 residues. CDR1 and CDR2 (germline): SGHTA, FQGNSA. The DNA for the CDR3 is TGTGCCAGCAGCCGGGCCGGGACAGGGTCTAACTATGGCTACACCTTC. Its protein is CASSRAGTGSNYGYTF.

This sequence joins TRBV2 and TRBJ1-5; 7 bases map to TRBD1. The ends lost 6 bases at V and 6 bases at J; junction bases unmatched: 5. The germline V gene has CDR1 SNHLY and CDR2 FYNNEI. The CDR3 runs 13 residues. CDR3: CASRGRGLQPQHF. The CDR3 bases are TGTGCCAGCAGGGGAAGGGGGCTTCAGCCCCAGCATTTT.

V is TRBV5-4 and J is TRBJ2-1; 13 bases line up with TRBD2. This CDR3 contains 16 residues. Germline V gene data show CDR1 as SGHNT and CDR2 as YYREEE (reference sequence). V lost 7 bases to trimming and J lost 3 bases; unmatched junction nucleotides: 7. CDR3 region: CASGRTSGSLYNEQFF. CDR3 nucleotides: TGTGCCAGCGGTAGGACTAGCGGGAGCCTCTACAATGAGCAGTTCTTC.

The chain carries TRBV20-1 and TRBJ2-5; D might be TRBD1 (7 bases). Trimming stripped 3 bases from V and 4 bases from J, with 12 bases between. Germline lookup yields CDR1 DFQATT and CDR2 SNEGSKA (reference sequence). The CDR3 contains 13 residues. CDR3 sequence reads: CSASAGGRETQYF. Here the CDR3 DNA reads TGCAGTGCTAGTGCAGGGGGGAGAGAGACCCAGTACTTC.

This clone has only one observation. The gene calls are TRBV2 and TRBJ2-1, with 11 bases aligning to TRBD1. The germline V gene encodes CDR1 SNHLY and CDR2 FYNNEI. This CDR3 contains 15 residues. The V and J ends lost 6 bases and 0 bases, in that order; junction bases with no gene match: 1. The CDR3 sequence: CASRGTGGSYNEQFF. The CDR3 coding sequence is TGTGCCAGCAGGGGGACAGGGGGCTCCTACAATGAGCAGTTCTTC.

This chain links TRBV5-8 with TRBJ2-3; 9 bases match TRBD1. Germline trimming cut 0 bases from V and 3 bases from J; bases unmatched to any gene: 5. CDR1 and CDR2 (germline): SGHTS, YDEGEE. The CDR3 is 16 amino acids. CDR3 in amino acids: CASSLGRTGATDTQYF. Written as DNA, the CDR3 is TGTGCCAGCAGCTTGGGGAGGACAGGGGCGACAGATACGCAGTATTTT.

The chain combines TRBV28 with TRBJ2-1; TRBD1 is a possible D gene (5 bases). Trimming removed 6 bases from V and 8 bases from J, with 8 bases in between. Germline-derived CDR1 and CDR2 are MDHEN and SYDVKM. The length of the CDR3 is 11 residues. Here the CDR3 reads CASSWGDEQFF. The CDR3 DNA follows: TGTGCCAGCAGCTGGGGCGATGAGCAGTTCTTC.

The chain links TRBV30 to TRBJ1-2; D might be TRBD1 (5 bases). Looked up from germline, CDR1 is GTSNPN and CDR2 is SVGIG (reference sequence). The CDR3 contains 15 residues. With 3 bases removed from V and 8 bases from J, the gap between germline ends came to 22 bases. The CDR3 nucleotides read TGTGCCTGGAGGTCCGGGGGAGCGGTGGTTGGGGGCTACACCTTC. This translates into CAWRSGGAVVGGYTF.

A single count supports this clone. The chain recombines TRBV7-6 with TRBJ1-4, with D perhaps TRBD1 (5 bases). The CDR3 loop spans 14 amino acids. Germline lookup yields CDR1 SGHVS and CDR2 FNYEAQ. Trimming took off 0 bases at V and 8 bases at J, with 10 bases between the two ends. CDR3 residues: CASSLAQGDEKLFF. In DNA form, the CDR3 reads TGTGCCAGCAGCTTAGCTCAGGGCGACGAAAAACTGTTTTTT.